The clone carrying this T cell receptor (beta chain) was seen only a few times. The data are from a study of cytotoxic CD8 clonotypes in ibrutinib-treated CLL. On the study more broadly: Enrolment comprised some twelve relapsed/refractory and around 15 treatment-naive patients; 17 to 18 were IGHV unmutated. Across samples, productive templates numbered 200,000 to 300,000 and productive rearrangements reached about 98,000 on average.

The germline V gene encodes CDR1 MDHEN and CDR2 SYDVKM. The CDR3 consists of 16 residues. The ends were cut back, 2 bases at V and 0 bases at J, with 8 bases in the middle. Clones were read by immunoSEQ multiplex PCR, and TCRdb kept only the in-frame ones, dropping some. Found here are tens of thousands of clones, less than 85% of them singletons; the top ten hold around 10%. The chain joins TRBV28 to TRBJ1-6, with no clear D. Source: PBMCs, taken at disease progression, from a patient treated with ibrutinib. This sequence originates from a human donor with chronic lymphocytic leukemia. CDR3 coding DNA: TGTGCCAGCAGTTTAACGAGTGACTCCTATAATTCACCCCTCCACTTT. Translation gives CASSLTSDSYNSPLHF.